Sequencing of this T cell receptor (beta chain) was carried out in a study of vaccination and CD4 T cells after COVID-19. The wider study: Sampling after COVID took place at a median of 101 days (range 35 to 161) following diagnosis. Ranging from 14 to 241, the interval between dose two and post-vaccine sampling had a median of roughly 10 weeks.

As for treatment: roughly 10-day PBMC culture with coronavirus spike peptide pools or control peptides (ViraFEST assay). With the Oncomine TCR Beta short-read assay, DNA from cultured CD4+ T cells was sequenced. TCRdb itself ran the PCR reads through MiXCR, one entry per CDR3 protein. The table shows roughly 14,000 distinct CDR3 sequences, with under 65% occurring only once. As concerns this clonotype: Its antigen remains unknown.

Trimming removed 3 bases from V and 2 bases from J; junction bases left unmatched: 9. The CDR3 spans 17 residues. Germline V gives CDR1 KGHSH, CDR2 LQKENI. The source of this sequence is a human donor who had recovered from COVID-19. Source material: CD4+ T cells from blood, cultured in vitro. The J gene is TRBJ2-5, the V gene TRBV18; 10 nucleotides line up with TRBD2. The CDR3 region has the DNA TGTGCCAGCTCACCCTATCCCGGGACTAGCGTTCAAGAGACCCAGTACTTC. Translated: CASSPYPGTSVQETQYF. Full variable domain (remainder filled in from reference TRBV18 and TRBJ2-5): NAGVMQNPRHLVRRRGQEARLRCSPMKGHSHVYWYRQLPEEGLKFMVYLQKENIIDESGMPKERFSAEFPKEGPSILRIQQVVRGDSAAYFCASSPYPGTSVQETQYFGPGTRLLVL.